This paragraph reports one TCR beta chain. The source of the sample is a study of long-term antiretroviral therapy in people with HIV. They ran version v3.0 of the immunoSEQ assay at survey level. Generated by immunoSEQ multiplex PCR, the TCRdb table keeps only in-frame clones and is missing some. The sample carries about 20,000 clones, 90% recorded once. Sequenced material: unsorted PBMCs, taken about 4.6 years before starting antiretroviral therapy. The source of this sequence is a woman aged 25 to 39 with HIV.

The CDR3, as DNA: TGTGCCAGCAGTTACTCTCGGGACGGCACCTATGGCTACACCTTC. Translating gives CASSYSRDGTYGYTF. The rearrangement links TRBV6-5 to TRBJ1-2, with TRBD1 as a possible D gene (5 bases). The CDR3 contains 15 residues. The germline V and J ends were trimmed by 0 bases and 4 bases, with 12 bases remaining between them. CDR1 MNHEY and CDR2 SVGAGI come from the germline V gene.